The sequence of this T cell receptor (beta chain) was determined in a study of naive and memory T cell subsets. In its sample, this clonotype was seen many times. The antigen is unknown. The beta constant-region primer was an equimolar mix of two oligonucleotides covering TRBC1 and TRBC2. Ligated cDNA was amplified by four rounds of PCR with nested alpha and beta constant-region primers and SP2. MiXCR, run by TCRdb on the UMI-ligation and nested PCR reads, gives a single entry per CDR3 protein. The sample consists of 80,000 or so distinct CDR3 sequences, 9% of them appearing once. Whole-study results and caveats: Clonotypes are single alpha or beta chains, not paired receptors. Findings for naive and memory subsets could not be checked against ground truth.

V dropped 2 bases and J dropped 5 bases, with 12 bases sitting between them. Germline CDR1 reads SQVTM; CDR2 reads ANQGSEA. CDR3 size: 13 residues. Specimen: naive CD8+ T cells from blood. The TCR originated in a human donor in good health. The chain couples TRBV29-1 to TRBJ1-2, with D perhaps matching TRBD1 (5 bases). The CDR3 is CSVEYWGEYGYTF. The CDR3 DNA reads as TGCAGCGTTGAATACTGGGGCGAGTATGGCTACACCTTC.